This T cell receptor beta chain is from a study of blood T cell repertoires in COVID-19. For the study at large: The origin of the acute and convalescent COVID-19 samples was the United States, Italy and Spain.

Source study methods: Nucleated cell number was recorded as an estimate derived from reference gene primer amplification. Profiling relied on immunoSEQ multiplex PCR, and the TCRdb table lists in-frame clones only, not all of them. Clone size and V and J calls were adopted from that table, with D and trimming inferred from the DNA. The sample includes some 150,000 clones, 85% of them seen just once. The CDR3 has 16 residues. The germline V gene has CDR1 SNHLY and CDR2 FYNNEI. V was pared by 2 bases and J by 4 bases, with 12 bases between. The V gene is TRBV2, the J gene TRBJ2-6; the D gene is possibly TRBD2 (5 bases). The sample comprised PBMCs or T cells enriched from blood (not recorded which). The receptor comes from a woman between 40 and 50 years old who had recovered from COVID-19. CDR3 sequence: CASSEYVDSGANVLTF. The CDR3 DNA sequence: TGTGCCAGCAGTGAATATGTGGACTCCGGGGCCAACGTCCTGACTTTC.